Below are 22 T cell receptor beta chains sequenced from a single sample in a study of regulatory T cells in long-lasting Graves disease. Specified time point: persistent/refractory GD, antithyroid drugs over 5 years with positive TRAb. From RNA extracted from PBMCs, the TCR library was made. iRepertoire HTBI primers and Arm-PCR of CDR3 regions built TCR beta libraries. TCRdb fed the multiplex PCR reads into MiXCR, producing one record per CDR3 protein. The table records roughly 400,000 distinct CDR3 sequences, about 21% of them present only once. Source: peripheral blood mononuclear cells (PBMCs), taken when the disease was refractory, from a patient treated with antithyroid drugs. Receptor source: a female donor with Graves disease.

This clonotype was counted at least ten times. V gene TRBV5-8 combines with J gene TRBJ1-1; 7 bases fit TRBD1. The CDR3 is 13 residues long. With V trimmed by 2 bases and J by 8 bases, 6 bases remained unmatched. Germline V lookup: CDR1 SGHTS, CDR2 YDEGEE. DNA for the CDR3: TGTGCCAGCAGCTTACAGGGGAGCCCCGAAGCTTTCTTT. Translation gives CASSLQGSPEAFF.

This clonotype has a count of ten or more. The chain employs TRBV12-3 or TRBV12-4 and TRBJ1-2; D is perhaps TRBD1 (6 bases). This CDR3 contains 15 residues. Trimming pared 4 bases from V and 3 bases from J, leaving 15 bases between. CDR3 region: CASSSREGGYYGYTF. The CDR3, as DNA: TGTGCCAGCAGTTCCCGGGAAGGGGGGTACTATGGCTACACCTTC.

This chain connects TRBV6-1 to TRBJ2-3; tentatively, D is TRBD1 or TRBD2 (5 bases each). The CDR3 extends over 15 amino acids. CDR1 and CDR2 from the germline V gene are MNHNS and SASEGT. V shed 8 bases and J shed 4 bases, with 19 bases lying between them. CDR3 in amino acids: CASGDPPVNADTQYF. CDR3 in DNA: TGTGCCAGCGGGGACCCTCCAGTTAACGCAGATACGCAGTATTTT.

The chain has TRBV5-6 and TRBJ2-1; D not certain. The V and J ends lost 2 bases and 9 bases respectively, with 6 bases between them. The germline gives CDR1 SGHDT, CDR2 YYEEEE. CDR3 length equals 11 residues. For the CDR3, the DNA is TGTGCCAGCAGCTTACTGGGTGAGCAGTTCTTC. Translating gives CASSLLGEQFF.

In this sample, this clonotype turned up a few times. The chain employs TRBV27 and TRBJ2-7, with a possible D match to TRBD2 (6 bases). The CDR3 has 13 amino acids. V was cut by 6 bases and J by 3 bases, with 12 bases left in between. Germline V gene data show CDR1 as MNHEY and CDR2 as SMNVEV (reference sequence). The CDR3 sequence is CASSSVEGYEQYF. In DNA form, the CDR3 reads TGTGCCAGCAGCTCAGTGGAGGGCTACGAGCAGTACTTC.

There are many counts of this clonotype. DNA of the CDR3: TGTGCCAGCGGGGAGGCTAGCCGGGTTGGCGAGCAGTACTTC. This sequence encodes CASGEASRVGEQYF. The chain employs TRBV25-1 and TRBJ2-7, with D perhaps TRBD2 (6 bases). Germline loops: CDR1 MGHDK, CDR2 SYGVNS. The CDR3 sequence is 14 residues long. V was clipped by 8 bases and J by 6 bases, with 20 bases between them.

As concerns this clonotype: One base away lies a much larger clone, so this may be a sequencing read error. The rearrangement joins TRBV20-1 to TRBJ2-4; D not resolved. The CDR3 is 15 residues long. Germline CDR1 and CDR2: DFQATT and SNEGSKA (reference sequence). CDR3 nucleotide sequence: TGCAGTGCTAGGGGCAGACTGTTAGCCGAAAACATTCAGTACTTC. Protein: CSARGRLLAENIQYF.

This clonotype was seen a few times. This chain joins TRBV2 and TRBJ2-6; maybe TRBD2 (5 bases). Germline CDR1 and CDR2: SNHLY and FYNNEI. Deletions cut 1 base from V and 2 bases from J, with 6 bases between. The CDR3 has 15 residues. The CDR3 sequence is CASSEEGAGANVLTF. CDR3 nucleotide sequence: TGTGCCAGCAGTGAAGAGGGAGCTGGGGCCAACGTCCTGACTTTC.

J is TRBJ2-2 and V is TRBV27; TRBD1 matches 10 bases. The CDR3 contains 20 residues. After removal of 4 bases from V and 6 bases from J, the junction contained 20 bases not matched to a gene. Per germline, CDR1 MNHEY and CDR2 SMNVEV (reference sequence). DNA of the CDR3: TGTGCCAGCAGTTCTCTAAGGGGACAGGGGAGAGGCGGGAGATCCGGGGAGCTGTTTTTT. As protein: CASSSLRGQGRGGRSGELFF.

This chain uses TRBV5-4 with TRBJ2-5; the match to TRBD1 covers 7 bases. Germline CDR1 is SGHNT and CDR2 is YYREEE (reference sequence). The ends lost 5 bases at V and 1 base at J; junction bases unmatched: 5. This CDR3 is built from 14 residues. The CDR3 DNA is TGTGCCAGCAGTTATCGGACAGGCCAAGAGACCCAGTACTTC. As protein: CASSYRTGQETQYF.

At least ten counts were recorded for this clonotype. This chain connects TRBV2 to TRBJ1-5; 7 bases align to TRBD1. The CDR3 runs 15 residues. With 6 bases clipped from V and 3 bases from J, the junction kept 8 bases outside the gene matches. Germline V gives CDR1 SNHLY, CDR2 FYNNEI. CDR3 amino acids: CASSVRDSFNQPQHF. For the CDR3, the DNA is TGTGCCAGCAGCGTCCGGGACAGTTTCAATCAGCCCCAGCATTTT.

Remarks on this clonotype: This likely reflects a read error, since a far larger clone is one base away. The chain uses TRBV6-2 or TRBV6-3 and TRBJ1-4; 7 bases agree with TRBD1. The CDR3 is 14 residues long. Germline lookup yields CDR1 MNHEY and CDR2 SVGEGT. The CDR3 nucleotides read TGTGCCAGCAGACTGACAGGGTCGAATGAAAAACTGCTTTTT. The encoded protein is CASRLTGSNEKLLF.

The gene calls are TRBV20-1 and TRBJ2-2, with 8 bases lining up with TRBD2. The CDR3 runs to 16 residues. With V trimmed by 3 bases and J by 7 bases, 13 bases remained unmatched. Germline lookup yields CDR1 DFQATT and CDR2 SNEGSKA (reference sequence). CDR3 in DNA: TGCAGTGCTAGGGCGACGAGCGGGAGAGCCAGCGGGGAGCTGTTTTTT. This translates into CSARATSGRASGELFF.

This clonotype was observed at least ten times. CDR3 coding DNA: TGCAGTGCTAGAGACGGGACTAGCGGGAGCTACGAGCAGTACTTC. Residues: CSARDGTSGSYEQYF. V and J are TRBV20-1 and TRBJ2-7; 14 bases are a match to TRBD2. The ends lost 0 bases at V and 3 bases at J; junction bases unmatched: 1. Germline V gene sequence: CDR1 DFQATT, CDR2 SNEGSKA (reference sequence). The CDR3 sequence is 15 residues long.

This chain links TRBV15 with TRBJ2-3; D call uncertain. The CDR3 is made up of 14 amino acids. Germline V gives CDR1 LNHNV, CDR2 YYDKDF (reference sequence). Trimming pared 0 bases from V and 2 bases from J, leaving 6 bases between. Here the CDR3 reads CATSRERSTDTQYF. The CDR3 bases are TGTGCCACCAGCAGAGAACGGTCCACAGATACGCAGTATTTT.

In this sample, this clonotype turned up many times. The chain carries TRBV20-1 and TRBJ2-5; 7 bases are shared with TRBD2. Germline V lookup: CDR1 DFQATT, CDR2 SNEGSKA (reference sequence). V lost 6 bases to trimming and J lost 1 base; unmatched junction nucleotides: 8. This CDR3 comprises 14 residues. CDR3 bases: TGCAGTGCCGGCGGGGGTTCCTTCCAAGAGACCCAGTACTTC. Translated: CSAGGGSFQETQYF.

Many counts were recorded for this clonotype. The chain recombines TRBV28 with TRBJ2-7; D is possibly TRBD2 (5 bases). CDR3 size: 12 residues. Germline V gene lookup returns CDR1 MDHEN and CDR2 SYDVKM. V was trimmed by 7 bases and J by 1 base, leaving 8 bases between them. CDR3: CASNTGSYEQYF. The CDR3 DNA sequence: TGTGCCAGCAACACGGGATCCTACGAGCAGTACTTC. The whole variable domain, filled in from reference TRBV28 and TRBJ2-7, reads DVKVTQSSRYLVKRTGEKVFLECVQDMDHENMFWYRQDPGLGLRLIYFSYDVKMKEKGDIPEGYSVSREKKERFSLILESASTNQTSMYLCASNTGSYEQYFGPGTRLTVT.

This clonotype was observed a few times. The chain employs TRBV5-1 and TRBJ2-3; 8 bases align to TRBD1. The length of the CDR3 is 15 residues. The germline CDR1 and CDR2 sequences are SGHRS and YFSETQ. The trim removed 1 base at V and 3 bases at J, leaving 4 bases unmatched. DNA for the CDR3: TGCGCCAGCAGCTTGTGGCAGGGGGCAACAGATACGCAGTATTTT. Encoded protein: CASSLWQGATDTQYF.

At least ten counts were recorded for this clonotype. CDR3 in amino acids: CASSLRQSETQYF. Written as DNA, the CDR3 is TGTGCCAGCAGCTTGAGACAGTCGGAGACCCAGTACTTC. V and J are TRBV5-5 and TRBJ2-5, with D possibly being TRBD1 (5 bases). Germline loops: CDR1 SGHKS, CDR2 YYEKEE (reference sequence). The CDR3 runs 13 residues. The V end lost 1 base, the J end lost 5 bases, and 9 bases lay between the germline ends.

This clonotype was found many times. This rearrangement joins TRBV28 to TRBJ2-5; D perhaps matches TRBD1 (6 bases). Germline assignment: CDR1 MDHEN and CDR2 SYDVKM. CDR3 length: 13 amino acids. Trimming left V 8 bases short and J 2 bases short, with 12 bases between. The CDR3 sequence is CASSPQGQETQYF. The CDR3 DNA is TGTGCCAGCTCACCCCAGGGGCAAGAGACCCAGTACTTC.

The chain employs TRBV3-1 and TRBJ2-7; D tentatively reads TRBD1 or TRBD2 (5 bases each). CDR1 is LGHDT and CDR2 is YNNKEL in the germline V gene (reference sequence). The CDR3 runs to 16 residues. Trimming stripped 2 bases from V and 3 bases from J, with 17 bases between. The CDR3 loop reads CASSQTNPGRRYEQYF. As DNA, the CDR3 is TGTGCCAGCAGCCAAACAAACCCGGGACGACGCTACGAGCAGTACTTC.

This chain joins TRBV15 and TRBJ1-2; 7 positions match TRBD1. CDR1 is LNHNV and CDR2 is YYDKDF in the germline V gene (reference sequence). V was pared by 4 bases and J by 10 bases, with 3 bases of the junction left unmatched. The CDR3 extends over 11 amino acids. Here the CDR3 reads CATSTGQLYTF. CDR3 coding DNA: TGTGCCACCAGCACGGGACAGCTCTACACCTTC.